This T cell receptor beta chain was found in a study of CD8 T cells in Susac syndrome. In the study overall: Susac syndrome patients were untreated, on corticosteroids with some adding intravenous immunoglobulin, or on intravenous immunoglobulin only. Study results and limitations: The authors acknowledged that the study's TCR sequencing and HLA analysis involved relatively few individuals.

A quantity of about 0.5 to 1 ug RNA underwent reverse transcription using random hexamers. MiXCR was run by TCRdb on the immunoSEQ multiplex PCR reads, yielding one entry per CDR3 protein. The sample lists under 200,000 distinct CDR3 sequences, nearly 97% occurring once. The ends were cut back, 7 bases at V and 2 bases at J, with 17 bases in the middle. The CDR3 is 15 amino acids. Germline CDR1 MNHEY, CDR2 SVGEGT. Turning to this clonotype: Its antigen is as yet unknown.

The chain links TRBV6-2 or TRBV6-3 to TRBJ1-2; D possibly corresponds to TRBD1 (5 bases). This TCR was recovered from a human donor with Susac syndrome. The material sequenced was CD4+ T cells from PBMCs. The chain's CDR3 is CASIKPGLSNYGYTF. The CDR3 nucleotides read TGTGCCAGCATCAAACCGGGACTGTCGAACTATGGCTACACCTTC.